A selection of T cell receptor beta chains follows, all from one sample in a study of blood T cell repertoires in COVID-19. Assay: immunoSEQ multiplex PCR; the TCRdb copy retains only in-frame clones and omits some. The sample yields 350,000 to 400,000 clones, approximately 84% seen once. The sample was PBMCs or T cells enriched from blood (not recorded which). These receptor sequences come from a woman aged 25 to 39 who had recovered from COVID-19. Both conserved end residues are part of each CDR3. Each record gives: CDR3 length, V gene, J gene, CDR3 protein.

CDR3 length: 14; V gene: TRBV28; J gene: TRBJ2-3; CDR3 protein: CASTVGTSGKTQYF
CDR3 length: 17; V gene: TRBV5-1; J gene: TRBJ2-5; CDR3 protein: CASSLGTSGGLQETQYF
CDR3 length: 15; V gene: TRBV24-1; J gene: TRBJ1-2; CDR3 protein: CATSDSTGGLYGYTF
CDR3 length: 10; V gene: TRBV29-1; J gene: TRBJ1-1; CDR3 protein: CSVAYTEAFF
CDR3 length: 15; V gene: TRBV29-1; J gene: TRBJ2-3; CDR3 protein: CSVDIRGDSTDTQYF
CDR3 length: 14; V gene: TRBV2; J gene: TRBJ1-1; CDR3 protein: CASSEAYTYTEAFF
CDR3 length: 14; V gene: TRBV3-1/TRBV3-2; J gene: TRBJ2-5; CDR3 protein: CASSQVRGTETQYF
CDR3 length: 13; V gene: TRBV28; J gene: TRBJ2-7; CDR3 protein: CASLLMSSYEQYF
CDR3 length: 15; V gene: TRBV5-1; J gene: TRBJ2-1; CDR3 protein: CASSLERGTYNEQFF
CDR3 length: 15; V gene: TRBV11-2; J gene: TRBJ2-1; CDR3 protein: CASWGLAGGIYEQFF
CDR3 length: 15; V gene: TRBV14; J gene: TRBJ2-5; CDR3 protein: CASSQGEGGLETQYF
CDR3 length: 14; V gene: TRBV10-3; J gene: TRBJ2-3; CDR3 protein: CAISAGLSTDTQYF
CDR3 length: 13; V gene: TRBV19; J gene: TRBJ2-1; CDR3 protein: CATRLAGYNEQFF
CDR3 length: 14; V gene: TRBV5-5; J gene: TRBJ1-1; CDR3 protein: CASSLQTENTEAFF
CDR3 length: 16; V gene: TRBV13; J gene: TRBJ1-3; CDR3 protein: CASSSGGTEMINTIYF
CDR3 length: 14; V gene: TRBV9; J gene: TRBJ1-4; CDR3 protein: CASSVGTGNEKLFF
CDR3 length: 14; V gene: TRBV19; J gene: TRBJ1-1; CDR3 protein: CASSLQGLNTEAFF
CDR3 length: 16; V gene: TRBV5-1; J gene: TRBJ2-1; CDR3 protein: CASSLGGGGAYNEQFF
CDR3 length: 13; V gene: TRBV11-3; J gene: TRBJ2-5; CDR3 protein: CASSSGLGETQYF
CDR3 length: 14; V gene: TRBV5-5; J gene: TRBJ2-7; CDR3 protein: CASSLAGAVEEQYF
CDR3 length: 17; V gene: TRBV5-1; J gene: TRBJ2-1; CDR3 protein: CASSWGLAGGYYNEQFF
CDR3 length: 13; V gene: TRBV7-9; J gene: TRBJ1-1; CDR3 protein: CASRGEVNTEAFF
CDR3 length: 14; V gene: TRBV5-4; J gene: TRBJ1-1; CDR3 protein: CASSLEVASLGAFF
CDR3 length: 13; V gene: TRBV7-8; J gene: TRBJ2-5; CDR3 protein: CASSYRERETQYF
CDR3 length: 15; V gene: TRBV3-1/TRBV3-2; J gene: TRBJ1-2; CDR3 protein: CASSPRDRARSGYTF
CDR3 length: 15; V gene: TRBV11-2; J gene: TRBJ2-7; CDR3 protein: CASSLGTGGPYEQYF
CDR3 length: 15; V gene: TRBV2; J gene: TRBJ1-5; CDR3 protein: CASSVETGSNQPQHF